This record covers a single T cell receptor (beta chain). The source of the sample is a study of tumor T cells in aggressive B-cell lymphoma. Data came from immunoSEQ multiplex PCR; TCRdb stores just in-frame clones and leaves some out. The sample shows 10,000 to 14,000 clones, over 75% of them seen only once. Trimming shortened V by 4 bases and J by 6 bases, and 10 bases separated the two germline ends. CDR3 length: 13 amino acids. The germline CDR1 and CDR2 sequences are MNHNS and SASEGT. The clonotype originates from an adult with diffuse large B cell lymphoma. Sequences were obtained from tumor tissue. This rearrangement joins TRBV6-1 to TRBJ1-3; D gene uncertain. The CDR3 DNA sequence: TGTGCCAGCAGTGCCCTCCTAATAAACACCATATATTTT. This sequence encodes CASSALLINTIYF.